This entry concerns a single TCR beta chain. Specified time point: newly diagnosed GD, antithyroid drugs for less than 3 months. Following extraction of RNA from PBMCs, that RNA was used to make the TCR library. CDR1 DFQATT and CDR2 SNEGSKA come from the germline V gene (reference sequence). CDR3 length equals 15 residues. Trimming took 3 bases from V and 4 from J, leaving 15 bases between them. According to the study, TCR beta libraries were built with iRepertoire HTBI primers and CDR3-region Arm-PCR. In TCRdb, the multiplex PCR reads were re-called with MiXCR into one record per CDR3 protein. The data show hundreds of thousands of distinct CDR3 sequences, less than 15% seen once. This sample is part of a study of regulatory T cells in long-lasting Graves disease. This sample was also put to use in a study of T cells in Graves' hyperthyroidism and ophthalmopathy. That work states: Classification by a 13 V-J model distinguished ophthalmopathy from stable hyperthyroidism. Model-based prediction identified ophthalmopathy a median roughly 6.1 months prior to its onset.

The sample was peripheral blood mononuclear cells (PBMCs), taken at new diagnosis, from a patient treated with antithyroid drugs. The sequence derives from a man aged 30 to 39 with Graves disease. V usage is TRBV20-1 and J usage is TRBJ2-2; D unclear. The CDR3 sequence is CSASPAEKSTGELFF. In DNA form, the CDR3 reads TGCAGTGCTAGTCCGGCAGAGAAATCCACCGGGGAGCTGTTTTTT.